The entry that follows covers one T cell receptor beta chain sequence. This clone was seen only a few times. Its antigen remains unidentified. The input lacks base qualities; no much larger clone sits a single base away. The data are from a study of OX40 agonist ivuxolimab in advanced cancers. In the study overall: Ivuxolimab, which targeted the costimulatory receptor OX40 (CD134), was an agonistic, fully human IgG2 monoclonal antibody. Intravenous ivuxolimab was administered to patients every 2 weeks at six dose levels: 0.01, 0.1, 0.3, 1.5, 3 and 10 mg/kg. Of the roughly 52 dose-escalation patients, hepatocellular carcinoma was present in 19, melanoma in approximately 15, renal cell carcinoma in 9 and head and neck cancer in 9. In the dose-escalation cohort, 82.7% of patients were male, and the mean age was 60 years with a range of about 20 to 79. Prior anti-PD-1, anti-PD-L1 or anti-CTLA-4 therapy was permitted, and checkpoint inhibitors had been received by about 44% of dose-escalation patients. Partial responses occurred in three dose-escalation patients: two with cutaneous melanoma and one with hepatocellular carcinoma. Peripheral TCRbeta sequencing aimed to test whether ivuxolimab altered TCR sequence diversity and caused clonal T-cell expansion. The monotherapy dose-escalation portion (N ≈ 50 patients) of the phase I ivuxolimab trial is reported in the paper. Broad study findings and their caveats: Low levels of normalized T-cell clonal expansion were also seen in some patients who did not respond. After ivuxolimab, more expanded clones were found on average in CD8+ T cells than in CD4+ T cells. The antigen specificity of the peripheral T cells that underwent clonal expansion was not determined. In the 0.1-3.0 mg/kg groups, partial responders had among the lowest normalized peripheral clonal expansion, particularly in CD8+ T cells. Clonal expansion of both CD4+ and CD8+ blood T cells was observed from baseline to week 6 at doses 0.1 to 3.0 mg/kg.

Counted from cysteine to phenylalanine, this CDR3 has 13 amino acids. The retained sequence is limited to the CDR3, 39 bases, with the frame set at the first base. As encoded in the germline V gene, CDR1 is SNHLY while CDR2 is FYNNEI. V gives up 0 bases and J gives up 8 bases, and the segment between their germline ends measures 10 bases. The trial excluded patients who had a history of autoimmune disease or who were on systemic immunosuppression. In every dose cohort, peripheral blood was drawn for TCR sequencing at baseline, cycle 4 day 1, and cycle 7 day 1. The samples were taken from a phase I, first-in-human, multicenter, open-label dose-escalation trial of ivuxolimab. Adults with locally advanced or metastatic melanoma, renal cell, hepatocellular, or head and neck squamous cell carcinoma were enrolled in the trial. CD4+ and CD8+ T cells were sorted separately from peripheral blood before TCR sequencing.

To sequence the TCRbeta CDR3 region, genomic DNA was isolated from the sorted cells. TCRbeta CDR3 regions were sequenced using the immunoSEQ Assay. This is the immuneACCESS table as TCRdb keeps it, with only in-frame sequences that have V and J called. A part of the clones is gone; compared with another copy, unresolved V genes explain less than half, and the rest is unexplained. The sample table records 65,000 to 95,000 clones; approximately 82% of these occur just once. The leading ten clones occupy around 0.73% of the sample. This TCR was sampled from an adult with an advanced solid tumor such as melanoma, head and neck, liver or kidney cancer. The input for sequencing was CD4+ or CD8+ T cells sorted from blood, taken in a trial of the OX40 agonist ivuxolimab. Recombination linked TRBV2 to TRBJ1-2, with no D gene named confidently. The DNA is as follows: TGTGCCAGCAGTGAAGCGTTGATGTGGGGCTACACCTTC. Its translation reads: CASSEALMWGYTF.